This T cell receptor beta chain was found in a study of post-analysis software for immune sequencing data. Study information: Relapsing-remitting, secondary progressive and progressive-relapsing multiple sclerosis courses were included.

Germline CDR1 reads SEHNR; CDR2 reads FQNEAQ (reference sequence). Trimming stripped 5 bases from V and 4 bases from J, with 12 bases between. The CDR3 length is 14 residues. As to this clonotype: Its specificity is unknown.

Overall study results and limits: Controls' normalized Chao1 diversity significantly exceeded that of multiple sclerosis patients. With TRBV5-6, TRBV5-1 and TRBV20-1 included, five TRBV segments were more frequent in patients than in controls. Under the F measure, samples that were prepared in one batch clustered strongly together.

TCR beta libraries were prepared from cDNA with unique molecular identifiers. Out of about 0.9 to 11 million T cells, 480,000 or so cDNA molecules were generated. In TCRdb, the PCR reads were re-called with MiXCR into one record per CDR3 protein. The sample lists 650,000 to 850,000 distinct CDR3 sequences; 35% to 55% were seen once. The source material was blood. This clonotype was obtained from a girl aged 10-17 years with multiple sclerosis. The chain employs TRBV7-9 and TRBJ2-1; D remains unclear. The CDR3 sequence is CASSLGPLYNEQFF. The CDR3 DNA follows: TGTGCCAGCAGCCTGGGCCCCTTGTACAATGAGCAGTTCTTC.